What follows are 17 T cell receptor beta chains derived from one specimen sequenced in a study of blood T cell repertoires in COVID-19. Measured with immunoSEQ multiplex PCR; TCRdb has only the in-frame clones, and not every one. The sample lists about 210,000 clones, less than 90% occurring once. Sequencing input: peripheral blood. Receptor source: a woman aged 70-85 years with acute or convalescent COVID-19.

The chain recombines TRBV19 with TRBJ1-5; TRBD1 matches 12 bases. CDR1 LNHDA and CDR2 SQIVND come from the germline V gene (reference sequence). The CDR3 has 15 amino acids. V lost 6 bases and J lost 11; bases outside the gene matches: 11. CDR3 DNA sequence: TGTGCCAGTAGGGCCGGGACAGGGGGCGGGGGAGCCCAGCATTTT. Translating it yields CASRAGTGGGGAQHF.

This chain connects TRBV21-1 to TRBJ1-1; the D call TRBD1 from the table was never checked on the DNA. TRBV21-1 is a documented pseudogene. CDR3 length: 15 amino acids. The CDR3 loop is CASSRTVRMNTEAFF. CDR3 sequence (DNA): TGTGCCAGCAGCCGGACAGTCAGAATGAACACTGAAGCTTTCTTT.

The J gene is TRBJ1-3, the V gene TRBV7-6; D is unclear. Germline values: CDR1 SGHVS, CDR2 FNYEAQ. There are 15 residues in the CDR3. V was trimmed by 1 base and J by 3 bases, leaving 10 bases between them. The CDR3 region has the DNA TGTGCCAGCAGCTTAGTGGAGGGTGGTGGAAACACCATATATTTT. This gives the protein CASSLVEGGGNTIYF.

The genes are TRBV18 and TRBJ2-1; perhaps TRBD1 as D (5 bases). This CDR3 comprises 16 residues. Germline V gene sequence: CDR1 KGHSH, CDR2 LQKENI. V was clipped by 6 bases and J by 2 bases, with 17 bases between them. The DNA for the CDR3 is TGTGCCAGCTCTCGACAGTCGATTTCAACCTACAATGAGCAGTTCTTC. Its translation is CASSRQSISTYNEQFF.

The CDR3 region is CASSYQAGDNSPLHF. CDR3 in DNA: TGTGCCAGCAGTTACCAGGCAGGCGATAATTCACCCCTCCACTTT. V gene TRBV6-6 combines with J gene TRBJ1-6; D is unresolved. Trimming took off 2 bases at V and 5 bases at J, with 10 bases between the two ends. CDR3 length: 15 amino acids. Germline CDR1 reads MNHNY; CDR2 reads SVGAGI (reference sequence).

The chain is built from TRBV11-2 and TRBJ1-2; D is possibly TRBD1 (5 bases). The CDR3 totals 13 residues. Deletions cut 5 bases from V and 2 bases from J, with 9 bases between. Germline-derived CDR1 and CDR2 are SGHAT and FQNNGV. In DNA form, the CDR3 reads TGTGCCAGCAGCAAAGGGGTAAACTATGGCTACACCTTC. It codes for CASSKGVNYGYTF.

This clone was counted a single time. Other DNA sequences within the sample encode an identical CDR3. The CDR3 sequence is CASSLGQGGNTIYF. The CDR3 DNA reads as TGCGCCAGCAGCTTGGGGCAGGGCGGAAACACCATATATTTT. The rearrangement uses TRBV5-1 and TRBJ1-3, with D possibly TRBD1 on 5 matching bases. Trimming took off 0 bases at V and 4 bases at J, with 8 bases between the two ends. Germline assignment: CDR1 SGHRS and CDR2 YFSETQ. The CDR3 contains 14 residues.

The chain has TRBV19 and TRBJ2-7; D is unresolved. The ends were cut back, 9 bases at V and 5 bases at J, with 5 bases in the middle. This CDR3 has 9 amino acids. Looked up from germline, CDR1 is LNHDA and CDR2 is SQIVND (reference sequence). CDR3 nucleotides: TGTGCCAGCAACAACGAGCAGTACTTC. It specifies CASNNEQYF.

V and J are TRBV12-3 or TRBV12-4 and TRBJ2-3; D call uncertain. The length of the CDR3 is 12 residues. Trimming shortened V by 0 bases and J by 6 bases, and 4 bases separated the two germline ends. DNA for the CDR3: TGTGCCAGCAGTTTAGCCTCGGATACGCAGTATTTT. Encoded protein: CASSLASDTQYF.

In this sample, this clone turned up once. The CDR3 DNA reads as TGTGCCAGCAGCTCCAGGGGGCTGTACACAGATACGCAGTATTTT. As protein: CASSSRGLYTDTQYF. The chain is built from TRBV7-9 and TRBJ2-3; 8 bases align to TRBD1. Trimming at V came to 4 bases and at J to 2 bases, leaving 5 bases not matched to a gene. This CDR3 region has 15 residues. CDR1 is SEHNR, CDR2 FQNEAQ, per germline (reference sequence).

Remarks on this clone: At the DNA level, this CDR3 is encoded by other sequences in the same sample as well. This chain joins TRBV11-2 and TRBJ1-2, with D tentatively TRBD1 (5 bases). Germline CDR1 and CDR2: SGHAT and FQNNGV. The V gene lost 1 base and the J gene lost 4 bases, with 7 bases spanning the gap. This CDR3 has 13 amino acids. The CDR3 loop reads CASSLGQGYGYTF. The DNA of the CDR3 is TGTGCCAGCAGCTTAGGGCAGGGCTATGGCTACACCTTC.

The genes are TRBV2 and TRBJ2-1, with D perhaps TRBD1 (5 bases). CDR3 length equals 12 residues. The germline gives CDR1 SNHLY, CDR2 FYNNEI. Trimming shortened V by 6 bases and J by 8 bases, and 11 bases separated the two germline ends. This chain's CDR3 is CASREQADEQFF. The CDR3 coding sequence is TGTGCCAGCAGAGAACAGGCCGATGAGCAGTTCTTC. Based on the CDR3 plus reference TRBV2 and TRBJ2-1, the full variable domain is EPEVTQTPSHQVTQMGQEVILRCVPISNHLYFYWYRQILGQKVEFLVSFYNNEISEKSEIFDDQFSVERPDGSNFTLKIRSTKLEDSAMYFCASREQADEQFFGPGTRLTVL.

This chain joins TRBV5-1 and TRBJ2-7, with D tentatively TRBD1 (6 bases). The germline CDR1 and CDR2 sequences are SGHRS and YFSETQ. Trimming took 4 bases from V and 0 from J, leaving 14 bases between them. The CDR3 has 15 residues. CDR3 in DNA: TGCGCCAGCAGCCCCCGACAGGTTAGCTCCTACGAGCAGTACTTC. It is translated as CASSPRQVSSYEQYF. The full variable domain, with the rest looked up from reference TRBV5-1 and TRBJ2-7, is KAGVTQTPRYLIKTRGQQVTLSCSPISGHRSVSWYQQTPGQGLQFLFEYFSETQRNKGNFPGRFSGRQFSNSRSEMNVSTLELGDSALYLCASSPRQVSSYEQYFGPGTRLTVT.

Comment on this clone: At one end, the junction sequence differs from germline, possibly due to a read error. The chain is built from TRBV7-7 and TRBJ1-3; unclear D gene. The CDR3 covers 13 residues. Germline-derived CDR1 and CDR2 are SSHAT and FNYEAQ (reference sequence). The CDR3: CASSLNEGNTIYF. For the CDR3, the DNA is TGTGCTAGCAGCTTGAACGAGGGAAACACCATATATTTT.

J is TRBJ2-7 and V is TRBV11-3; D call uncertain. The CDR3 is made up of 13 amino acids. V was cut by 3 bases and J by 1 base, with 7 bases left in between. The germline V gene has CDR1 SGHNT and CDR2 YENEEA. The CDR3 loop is CASSLESSYEQYF. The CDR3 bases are TGTGCCAGCAGCTTGGAGAGTTCCTACGAGCAGTACTTC.

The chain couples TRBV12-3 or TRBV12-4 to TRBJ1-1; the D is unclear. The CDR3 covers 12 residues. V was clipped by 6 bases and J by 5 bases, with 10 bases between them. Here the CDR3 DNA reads TGTGCCAGCAGCTACAGTGGTACTGAAGCTTTCTTT. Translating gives CASSYSGTEAFF.

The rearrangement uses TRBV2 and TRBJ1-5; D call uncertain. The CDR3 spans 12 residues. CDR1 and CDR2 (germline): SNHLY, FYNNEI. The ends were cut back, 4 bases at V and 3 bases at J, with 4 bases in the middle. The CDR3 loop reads CASSVINQPQHF. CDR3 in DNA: TGTGCCAGCAGTGTCATCAATCAGCCCCAGCATTTT.